This TCR beta chain was retrieved from a study of T-cell reconstitution after alpha-beta-depleted transplantation in children. This clonotype was observed many times. TCRbeta library construction was performed incorporating unique molecular identifiers. TCRdb independently ran MiXCR on the PCR reads; one entry per CDR3 protein. This sample has a few hundred thousand distinct CDR3 sequences; roughly a tenth occur once, and the top ten carry about 6.2%. The sequenced sample was PBMCs from the stem cell graft donor, obtained from the stem cell graft. This receptor was obtained from a human donor who donated a stem cell graft to a child with acute lymphoblastic leukemia.

This CDR3 is CSVGTGTGATDTQYF. CDR3 DNA: TGCAGCGTGGGAACCGGGACAGGGGCCACAGATACGCAGTATTTT. The chain joins TRBV29-1 to TRBJ2-3; TRBD1 matches 10 bases. After removal of 6 bases from V and 2 bases from J, the junction contained 8 bases not matched to a gene. The germline gives CDR1 SQVTM, CDR2 ANQGSEA. The CDR3 is made up of 15 amino acids.